Listed here is a single T cell receptor beta chain. Its antigen specificity is not known. No qualities accompany the bases; no much larger clone lies one base away. The data originate from a study of vaccination effects on CD4 cells after COVID-19 (dated by TCRdb to the early 2020s). Broadly, across the study: Each participant got two doses of an mRNA SARS-CoV-2 vaccine, either BNT162b2 or mRNA-1273. The study compared SARS-CoV-2 spike-specific CD4+ TCR repertoires before and after mRNA vaccination in COVID-19 convalescent patients and infection-naive vaccine recipients. Altogether, some ten COVID-19 convalescent patients and a handful of SARS-CoV-2-naive healthy vaccine recipients made up the full study. Cultures from other donors in the study were sequenced using the Oncomine TCR Beta short-read assay on an Illumina iSeq 100. Summary of the overall study and its limitations: Clones induced by infection and clones induced by vaccination both contracted markedly at late timepoints after vaccination, which fits with T cell responses waning over time. The study was limited by a small number of convalescent patients, and early post-infection timepoints were lacking. In healthy vaccine recipients, vaccine-induced clones were almost all SARS-CoV-2 mono-reactive, with only 1 of 255 cross-reactive with common cold coronaviruses.

Receptors were amplified or captured by the immunoSEQ multiplex PCR assay. DNA from the cultured, isolated CD4+ T cells was subjected to TCR beta CDR3 sequencing. The paper's data handling went like this. Non-productive TCR sequences were removed, reads were trimmed to the CDR3 region, and CDR3s of at least 7 amino acids were retained. The MANAFEST web app was used to identify antigen-specific clonotypes by comparing expansion in peptide wells with expansion in reference cultures. To count as positive, a clone had to show expansion at FDR<0.05 compared with the reference and with all other wells, an odds ratio above 5, and a frequency above 0.1% in two replicate wells. Cross-reactive clonotypes were defined as significantly expanded in SARS-CoV-2 spike wells and in at least one common cold coronavirus spike condition. CDR3 similarity was assessed by Levenshtein distance using the stringdist R package, and unrooted trees were constructed with ape in R 3.6.1. Imported from immuneACCESS, the table was reduced by TCRdb to in-frame sequences with V and J called. These copies leave out some clones; in studies compared against another copy, an unresolved V gene accounts for under half, and the cause of the remainder is not known. Clone size and the V and J calls come from that table; the DNA yielded D and trimming. This sample holds roughly 30,000 clones; 60% to 75% were observed only once. About 27% of the sample comes from the top ten.

The germline V gene (reference sequence) sets CDR1 to LNHDA and CDR2 to SQIVND. The CDR3 contains 15 residues, cysteine and phenylalanine counted. Only the CDR3 part of the read is kept: 45 bases, read in frame from the first base. V lost 6 bases and J lost 4 bases; the stretch between them is 13 bases long. The ViraFEST assay stimulated PBMC with viral peptide pools and then used TCR sequencing to identify antigen-specific CD4+ T cell clonotypes by expansion. After approximately eleven days of culture, CD4+ T cells were isolated with the EasySep CD4+ T cell isolation kit. None of the healthy vaccine recipients had a prior SARS-CoV-2 infection, which was confirmed by nucleocapsid antibody tests that came back negative both before and after vaccination. Some 2.2 million PBMC per well were cultured in IMDM with about 4.6% human AB serum, 9 to 10 IU/ml IL-2 and gentamicin, plus 10 ug/ml peptides. Half of the culture medium was replaced with fresh IL-2-containing medium on days 3 and 7. Each peptide stimulation condition was cultured in triplicate wells unless otherwise noted. Using Ficoll-Paque Plus gradient centrifugation, PBMC were separated from whole blood and then either used fresh or cryopreserved at -140C. Overlapping peptide pools spanned the spike proteins of SARS-CoV-2 and the common cold coronaviruses HCoV-NL63, HCoV-OC43 and HCoV-229E. The QIAamp micro DNA kit was used to extract genomic DNA from the cultured CD4+ T cells.

Material: CD4+ T cells from PBMCs cultured with HCoV-OC43 spike peptides, obtained before COVID-19 vaccination. The cell subset or site label here, explained by the study, means: HCoV-OC43 spike overlapping peptide pool stimulation. The chain couples TRBV19 to TRBJ2-6, with a tentative D gene TRBD1 over 6 matching bases. The source is a human donor who received a COVID-19 vaccine. Read as DNA, the sequence is TGTGCCAGTAGGGGACACCCCGCGGGGGCCAACGTCCTGACTTTC. Its coded protein is CASRGHPAGANVLTF.